A single T cell receptor beta chain is shown here with its context. This sample is part of a study of shared clonotypes between healthy human individuals. Some clones are missing from TCRdb's copy, which holds only in-frame ones; the method was immunoSEQ multiplex PCR. This table has 2 million to 2.5 million clones, approximately 96% appearing once. This clonotype originated in a man younger than 35 in good health. Sequenced sample: naive CD4+ T cells sorted from blood. The subset is: CD45RA+ positively selected.

In DNA, the CDR3 is TGTGCCAGCAGCTTAGTAGGGGGCTATCAGCCCCAGCATTTT. This translates into CASSLVGGYQPQHF. The chain employs TRBV7-8 and TRBJ1-5; TRBD1 agrees at 7 bases. This CDR3 has 14 amino acids. Germline-derived CDR1 and CDR2 are SGHVS and FQNEAQ. V lost 1 base to trimming and J lost 5 bases; unmatched junction nucleotides: 2.